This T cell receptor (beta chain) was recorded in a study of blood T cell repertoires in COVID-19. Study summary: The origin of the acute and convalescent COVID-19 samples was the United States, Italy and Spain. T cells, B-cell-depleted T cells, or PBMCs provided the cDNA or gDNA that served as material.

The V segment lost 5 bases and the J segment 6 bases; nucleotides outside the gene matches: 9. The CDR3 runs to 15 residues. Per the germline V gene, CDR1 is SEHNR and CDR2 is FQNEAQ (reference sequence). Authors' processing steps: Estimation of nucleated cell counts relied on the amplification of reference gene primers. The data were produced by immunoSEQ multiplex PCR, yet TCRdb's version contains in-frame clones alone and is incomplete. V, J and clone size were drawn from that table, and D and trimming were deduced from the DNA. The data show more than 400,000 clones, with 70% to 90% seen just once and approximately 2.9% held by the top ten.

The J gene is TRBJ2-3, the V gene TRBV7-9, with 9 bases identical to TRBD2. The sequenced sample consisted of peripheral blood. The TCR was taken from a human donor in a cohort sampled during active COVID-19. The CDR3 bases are TGTGCCAGCAGCAAAGGGGCTAGCGGGGTGGATACGCAGTATTTT. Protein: CASSKGASGVDTQYF.